Listed below are T cell receptor beta chains from one sample, sequenced in a study of vaccination and CD4 T cells after COVID-19. TCRdb re-called the PCR reads with MiXCR, one entry per CDR3 protein. Of about 15,000 distinct CDR3 sequences in the sample, approximately 66% were seen once. The starting material was CD4+ T cells from blood, obtained after SARS-CoV-2 vaccination. The receptors originated from a human donor who had recovered from COVID-19. The CDR3 runs from the conserved cysteine through the conserved F or W. The D gene is left open where the match is weak. The size entry is marked missing in some rows and otherwise reads once, few, many or a size class.

abundance	v_gene	d_gene	j_gene	CDR3aa	CDR3nt
once	TRBV20-1	TRBD1	TRBJ2-1	CSAKPRQGSSYNEQFF	TGCAGTGCGAAACCCCGACAGGGGAGCTCCTACAATGAGCAGTTCTTC
few	TRBV20-1	TRBD1	TRBJ1-6	CSSTGDAALYNSPLHF	TGCAGTTCTACAGGGGACGCGGCCTTGTATAATTCACCCCTCCACTTT
-	TRBV19	TRBD2	TRBJ2-1	CASSRGGREANEQFF	TGTGCCAGTAGTAGGGGAGGCCGGGAGGCAAATGAGCAGTTCTTC
-	TRBV20-1	-	TRBJ2-7	CSASPQNYEQYF	TGCAGTGCTAGCCCTCAGAACTACGAGCAGTACTTC
-	TRBV2	-	TRBJ1-1	CASRDRNTEAFF	TGTGCCAGCAGGGACAGAAACACTGAGGCTTTCTTT
-	TRBV20-1	TRBD2	TRBJ2-3	CSAAGLAYMDTQYF	TGCAGTGCGGCGGGACTAGCGTATATGGATACGCAGTATTTT
-	TRBV7-9	-	TRBJ1-2	CASSFRTRYGYTF	TGTGCCAGCAGCTTCCGGACTCGGTATGGCTACACCTTC
-	TRBV6-1	-	TRBJ2-2	CAISESRGTGELFF	TGTGCCATCAGTGAGTCCAGGGGCACCGGGGAGCTGTTTTTT
-	TRBV27	TRBD2	TRBJ2-3	CASRKGGLAGNTQYF	TGTGCCAGCAGAAAGGGTGGGCTAGCGGGAAATACGCAGTATTTT
-	TRBV6-2/TRBV6-3	-	TRBJ1-1	CASADLNTEAFF	TGTGCCAGCGCCGATCTGAACACTGAAGCTTTCTTT
-	TRBV19	-	TRBJ2-7	CASSRIDSYEQYF	TGTGCCAGTAGTCGGATAGACTCCTACGAGCAGTACTTC
-	TRBV7-6	TRBD2	TRBJ2-3	CASSLQLAGSTDTQYF	TGTGCCAGCAGCTTGCAGCTAGCGGGGAGCACAGATACGCAGTATTTT
-	TRBV15	TRBD2	TRBJ2-7	CATRRGARTREYEQYF	TGTGCCACCAGACGAGGGGCTCGGACTAGAGAATACGAGCAGTACTTC
-	TRBV28	-	TRBJ1-5	CASSSPRRVNQPQHF	TGTGCCAGCAGTTCCCCCCGGAGGGTCAATCAGCCCCAGCATTTT
once	TRBV5-1	-	TRBJ1-6	CASSLNSPEAGSPLHF	TGCGCCAGCAGCTTGAACAGTCCCGAAGCGGGCTCACCCCTCCACTTT
-	TRBV7-8	-	TRBJ2-5	CASSLSHGRETQYF	TGTGCCAGCAGCTTAAGTCACGGGCGAGAGACCCAGTACTTC
-	TRBV6-1	TRBD2	TRBJ2-3	CASKAAGATDTQYF	TGTGCCAGCAAGGCAGCGGGAGCTACAGATACGCAGTATTTT
-	TRBV27	TRBD1	TRBJ1-5	CASSSHQGGWGPYSNQPQHF	TGTGCCAGCAGCTCCCACCAAGGGGGCTGGGGCCCCTATAGCAATCAGCCCCAGCATTTT
-	TRBV12-3/TRBV12-4	TRBD2	TRBJ2-4	CASSLAVGLAGVAKNIQYF	TGTGCCAGCAGTTTAGCGGTGGGTCTAGCGGGAGTGGCCAAAAACATTCAGTACTTC
-	TRBV5-5	-	TRBJ1-5	CASSLVLGNQPQHF	TGTGCCAGCAGCTTGGTGCTGGGTAATCAGCCCCAGCATTTT
-	TRBV6-1	TRBD1	TRBJ1-3	CASSEGDRGSGNTIYF	TGTGCCAGCAGTGAAGGGGACAGGGGGTCTGGAAACACCATATATTTT
-	TRBV20-1	-	TRBJ2-1	CSAQRAGLSYNEQFF	TGCAGTGCCCAAAGGGCAGGGCTCTCCTACAATGAGCAGTTCTTC
-	TRBV7-2	-	TRBJ2-2	CASLRTANTGELFF	TGTGCCAGCTTACGGACGGCGAACACCGGGGAGCTGTTTTTT
-	TRBV20-1	-	TRBJ2-5	CSVGRGLGQETQYF	TGCAGTGTCGGGAGAGGATTAGGGCAAGAGACCCAGTACTTC
-	TRBV15	-	TRBJ1-6	CATSIRRTNNSPLHF	TGTGCCACCAGCATACGGAGAACGAATAATTCACCCCTCCACTTT
-	TRBV15	TRBD2	TRBJ2-7	CATSLGTSGRRMGYEQYF	TGTGCCACCAGCCTCGGGACTAGCGGGAGACGAATGGGGTACGAGCAGTACTTC
-	TRBV7-9	TRBD1	TRBJ2-7	CASSPTGDDEQYF	TGTGCCAGCAGCCCGACAGGGGACGACGAGCAGTACTTC
-	TRBV7-2	-	TRBJ2-2	CASKPGSTGELFF	TGTGCCAGCAAGCCTGGGTCCACCGGGGAGCTGTTTTTT
-	TRBV20-1	TRBD2	TRBJ2-7	CSASGRGSSYEQYF	TGCAGTGCTAGCGGGAGGGGTAGCTCCTACGAGCAGTACTTC
-	TRBV25-1	TRBD2	TRBJ2-1	CASSELAGDSYNEQFF	TGTGCCAGCAGTGAATTAGCGGGAGACTCCTACAATGAGCAGTTCTTC
-	TRBV7-9	TRBD1	TRBJ2-3	CASSRSGTGNTDTQYF	TGTGCCAGCAGCAGGTCCGGGACAGGAAACACAGATACGCAGTATTTT
-	TRBV24-1	TRBD2	TRBJ2-3	CATSGGTSSADTQYF	TGTGCCACCAGTGGTGGGACTAGCAGCGCAGATACGCAGTATTTT
-	TRBV20-1	-	TRBJ2-7	CSARGPLGNYEQYF	TGCAGTGCTCGAGGACCCTTAGGTAACTACGAGCAGTACTTC
-	TRBV24-1	TRBD1	TRBJ1-2	CATSDPGQANYGYTF	TGTGCCACCAGTGATCCCGGACAGGCAAACTATGGCTACACCTTC
-	TRBV5-8	-	TRBJ2-2	CASSSGSSGELFF	TGTGCCAGCAGCTCCGGCTCTTCCGGGGAGCTGTTTTTT
-	TRBV20-1	-	TRBJ1-2	CSARGAHATNYGYTF	TGCAGTGCTAGAGGGGCACATGCTACTAACTATGGCTACACCTTC
-	TRBV6-1	-	TRBJ2-2	CASSRDTGELFF	TGTGCCAGCAGCAGGGACACCGGGGAGCTGTTTTTT
-	TRBV12-3/TRBV12-4	-	TRBJ1-1	CASSLAGRLAQPEAFF	TGTGCCAGCAGTTTAGCCGGCAGGCTAGCGCAACCTGAAGCTTTCTTT
few	TRBV28	-	TRBJ1-1	CASSFDRENTEAFF	TGTGCCAGCAGTTTTGACCGGGAGAACACTGAAGCTTTCTTT
-	TRBV6-1	TRBD2	TRBJ2-3	CASIWGRAPDTQYF	TGTGCCAGCATTTGGGGGAGGGCCCCAGATACGCAGTATTTT
once	TRBV27	-	TRBJ2-7	CASSRGSNSYEQYF	TGTGCCAGCAGTCGGGGATCGAACTCCTACGAGCAGTACTTC
-	TRBV11-2	-	TRBJ2-7	CASSSLRRASKSYEQYF	TGTGCCAGCAGCTCTTTGCGCCGGGCCTCAAAATCCTACGAGCAGTACTTC
-	TRBV24-1	-	TRBJ1-2	CATSERDGYTF	TGTGCCACCAGTGAAAGGGACGGCTACACCTTC
-	TRBV5-4	-	TRBJ2-7	CASSLDRGGEQYF	TGTGCCAGCAGCTTGGACAGGGGGGGCGAGCAGTACTTC
-	TRBV6-1	-	TRBJ2-5	CASTLNTAGVRETQYF	TGTGCCAGCACCCTTAACACTGCTGGAGTGCGGGAGACCCAGTACTTC
-	TRBV6-5	-	TRBJ2-5	CASSYQGGGETQYF	TGTGCCAGCAGTTACCAAGGGGGAGGAGAGACCCAGTACTTC
-	TRBV20-1	TRBD2	TRBJ2-1	CSARRAGTNEQFF	TGCAGTGCTAGACGAGCGGGGACGAATGAGCAGTTCTTC
-	TRBV20-1	TRBD1	TRBJ1-5	CSARDQQTGGQPQHF	TGCAGTGCTAGAGATCAGCAGACAGGGGGTCAGCCCCAGCATTTT
-	TRBV27	TRBD1	TRBJ2-7	CASSPPGTAYEQYF	TGTGCCAGCAGCCCACCCGGGACAGCCTACGAGCAGTACTTC
-	TRBV9	TRBD2	TRBJ2-5	CASSVGFELAGYGETQYF	TGTGCCAGCAGCGTAGGATTTGAACTAGCGGGATACGGAGAGACCCAGTACTTC
-	TRBV20-1	TRBD2	TRBJ2-5	CSARLASGGFRETQYF	TGCAGTGCTCGACTAGCGTCTGGTGGTTTTAGAGAGACCCAGTACTTC
few	TRBV6-1	-	TRBJ2-3	CASRKGGYTDTQYF	TGTGCCAGCAGGAAAGGGGGTTACACAGATACGCAGTATTTT
once	TRBV19	-	TRBJ2-3	CASSMVGRQSTDTQYF	TGTGCCAGTAGTATGGTTGGGAGACAAAGCACAGATACGCAGTATTTT
few	TRBV18	-	TRBJ2-3	CASSPELLSTDTQYF	TGTGCCAGCTCACCGGAATTGTTGAGCACAGATACGCAGTATTTT